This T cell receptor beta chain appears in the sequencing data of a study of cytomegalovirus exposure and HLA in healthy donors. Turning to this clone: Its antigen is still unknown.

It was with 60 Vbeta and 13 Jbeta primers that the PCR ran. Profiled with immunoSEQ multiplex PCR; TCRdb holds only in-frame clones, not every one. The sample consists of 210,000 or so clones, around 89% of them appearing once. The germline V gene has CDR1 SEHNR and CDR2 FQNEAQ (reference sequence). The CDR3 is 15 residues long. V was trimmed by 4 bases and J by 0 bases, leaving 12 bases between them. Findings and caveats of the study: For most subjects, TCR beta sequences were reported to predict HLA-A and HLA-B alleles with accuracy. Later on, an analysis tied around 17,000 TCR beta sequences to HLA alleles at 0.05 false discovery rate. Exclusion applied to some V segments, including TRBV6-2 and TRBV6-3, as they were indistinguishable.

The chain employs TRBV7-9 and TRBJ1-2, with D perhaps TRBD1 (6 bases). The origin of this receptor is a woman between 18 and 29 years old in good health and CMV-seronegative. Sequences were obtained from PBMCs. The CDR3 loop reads CASSSRYRANYGYTF. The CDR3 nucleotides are TGTGCCAGCAGCTCTAGATACAGGGCTAACTATGGCTACACCTTC.